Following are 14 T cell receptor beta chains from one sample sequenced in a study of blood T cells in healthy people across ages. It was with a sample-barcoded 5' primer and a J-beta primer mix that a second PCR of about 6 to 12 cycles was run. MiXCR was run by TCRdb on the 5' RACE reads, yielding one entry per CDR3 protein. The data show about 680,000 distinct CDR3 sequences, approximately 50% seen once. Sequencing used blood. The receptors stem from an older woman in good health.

The chain's CDR3 is CSAGDRGDYGYTF. CDR3 nucleotide sequence: TGCAGTGCTGGGGACAGGGGGGACTATGGCTACACCTTC. The chain employs TRBV20-1 and TRBJ1-2; 11 nucleotides line up with TRBD1. Trimming at V came to 5 bases and at J to 3 bases, leaving 2 bases not matched to a gene. Germline V gene data show CDR1 as DFQATT and CDR2 as SNEGSKA (reference sequence). The CDR3 totals 13 residues.

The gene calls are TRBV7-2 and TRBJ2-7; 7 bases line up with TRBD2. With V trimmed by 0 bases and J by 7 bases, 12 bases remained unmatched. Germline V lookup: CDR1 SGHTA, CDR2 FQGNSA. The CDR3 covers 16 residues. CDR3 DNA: TGTGCCAGCAGCTTAGCGTGGCGGGGGTCCTACAATGAGCAGTACTTC. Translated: CASSLAWRGSYNEQYF. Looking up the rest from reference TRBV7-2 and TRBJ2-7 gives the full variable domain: GAGVSQSPSNKVTEKGKDVELRCDPISGHTALYWYRQSLGQGLEFLIYFQGNSAPDKSGLPSDRFSAERTGGSVSTLTIQRTQQEDSAVYLCASSLAWRGSYNEQYFGPGTRLTVT.

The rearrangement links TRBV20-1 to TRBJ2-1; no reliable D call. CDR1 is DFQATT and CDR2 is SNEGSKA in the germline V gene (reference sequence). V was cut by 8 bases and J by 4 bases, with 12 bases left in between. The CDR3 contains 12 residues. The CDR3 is CSPRSFYNEQFF. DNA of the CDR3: TGCAGTCCCCGGTCCTTTTACAATGAGCAGTTCTTC.

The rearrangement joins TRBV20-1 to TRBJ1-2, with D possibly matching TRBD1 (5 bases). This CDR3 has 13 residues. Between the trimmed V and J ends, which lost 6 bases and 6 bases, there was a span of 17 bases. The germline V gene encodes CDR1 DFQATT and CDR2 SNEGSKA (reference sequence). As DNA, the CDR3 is TGCAGTGCCAGACCTGGGACGGTTCATGGCTACACCTTC. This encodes CSARPGTVHGYTF.

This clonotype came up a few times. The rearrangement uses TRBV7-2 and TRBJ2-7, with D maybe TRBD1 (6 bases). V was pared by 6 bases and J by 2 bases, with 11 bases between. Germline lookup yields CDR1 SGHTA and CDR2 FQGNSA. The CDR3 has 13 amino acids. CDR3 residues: CASRGGEPYEQYF. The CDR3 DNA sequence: TGTGCCAGCAGAGGGGGAGAGCCCTACGAGCAGTACTTC.

The CDR3 protein is CASVGGGSGGYTF. The CDR3 coding sequence is TGTGCCAGTGTCGGAGGGGGAAGTGGGGGCTACACCTTC. The chain carries TRBV2 and TRBJ1-2, with a tentative D call TRBD1 (6 bases). V shed 9 bases and J shed 8 bases, with 19 bases lying between them. CDR1 is SNHLY and CDR2 is FYNNEI in the germline V gene. The CDR3 covers 13 residues.

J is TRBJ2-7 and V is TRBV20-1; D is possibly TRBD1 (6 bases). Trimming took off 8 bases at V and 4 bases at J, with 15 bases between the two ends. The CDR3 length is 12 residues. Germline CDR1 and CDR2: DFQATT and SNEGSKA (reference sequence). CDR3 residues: CSLGGGLYEQYF. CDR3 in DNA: TGCAGTCTAGGGGGTGGTTTGTACGAGCAGTACTTC.

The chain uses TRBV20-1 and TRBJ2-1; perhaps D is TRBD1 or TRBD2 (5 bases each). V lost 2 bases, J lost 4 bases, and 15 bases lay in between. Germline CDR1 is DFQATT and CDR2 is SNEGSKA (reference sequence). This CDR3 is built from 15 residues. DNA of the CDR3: TGCAGTGCTAGACTCGCCCGGGACGGTTACAATGAGCAGTTCTTC. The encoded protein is CSARLARDGYNEQFF.

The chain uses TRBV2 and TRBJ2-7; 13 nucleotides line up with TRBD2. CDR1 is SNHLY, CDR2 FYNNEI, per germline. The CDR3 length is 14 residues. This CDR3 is CSGRGTSGKGEQYF. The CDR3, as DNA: TGTTCCGGCCGGGGGACTAGCGGGAAGGGCGAGCAGTACTTC. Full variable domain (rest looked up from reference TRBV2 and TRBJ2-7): EPEVTQTPSHQVTQMGQEVILRCVPISNHLYFYWYRQILGQKVEFLVSFYNNEISEKSEIFDDQFSVERPDGSNFTLKIRSTKLEDSAMYFCSGRGTSGKGEQYFGPGTRLTVT.

Here the CDR3 DNA reads TGTGCCAGCAGTTACACCCGGACAGCGAATTCACCCCTCCACTTT. This encodes CASSYTRTANSPLHF. This chain uses TRBV6-5 with TRBJ1-6, with D maybe TRBD1 (6 bases). CDR1 is MNHEY, CDR2 SVGAGI, per germline. V was trimmed by 2 bases and J by 7 bases, leaving 12 bases between them. The CDR3 spans 15 residues.

The CDR3 DNA sequence: TGTGCCAGCAGAACACCGGGACAGGGGGGTTTGGAGACCCAGTACTTC. It is translated as CASRTPGQGGLETQYF. The V call is TRBV11-2, the J call TRBJ2-5; 11 bases align to TRBD1. The CDR3 totals 16 residues. V lost 6 bases, J lost 5 bases, and 11 bases stayed unmatched. Germline V CDR1 and CDR2: SGHAT, FQNNGV.

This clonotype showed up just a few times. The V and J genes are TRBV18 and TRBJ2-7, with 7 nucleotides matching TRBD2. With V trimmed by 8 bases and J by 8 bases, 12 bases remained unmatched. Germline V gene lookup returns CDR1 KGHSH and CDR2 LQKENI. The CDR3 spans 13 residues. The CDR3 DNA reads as TGTGCCAGCGGGGGGGAAGCGGTTCTCCAGCAGTACTTC. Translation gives CASGGEAVLQQYF.

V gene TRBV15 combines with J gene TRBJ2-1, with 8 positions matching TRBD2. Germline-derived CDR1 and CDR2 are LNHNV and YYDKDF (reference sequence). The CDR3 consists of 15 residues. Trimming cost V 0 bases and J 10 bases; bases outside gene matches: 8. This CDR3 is CATSRDEGSGNEQFF. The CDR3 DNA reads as TGTGCCACCAGCAGAGATGAAGGTAGCGGGAACGAGCAGTTCTTC.

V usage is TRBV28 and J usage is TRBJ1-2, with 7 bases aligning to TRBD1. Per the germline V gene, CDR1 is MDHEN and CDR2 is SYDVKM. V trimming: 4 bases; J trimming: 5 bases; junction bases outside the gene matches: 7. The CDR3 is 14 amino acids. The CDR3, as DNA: TGTGCCAGCAGTTACGACAGGGAGGTATATGGCTACACCTTC. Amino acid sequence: CASSYDREVYGYTF.